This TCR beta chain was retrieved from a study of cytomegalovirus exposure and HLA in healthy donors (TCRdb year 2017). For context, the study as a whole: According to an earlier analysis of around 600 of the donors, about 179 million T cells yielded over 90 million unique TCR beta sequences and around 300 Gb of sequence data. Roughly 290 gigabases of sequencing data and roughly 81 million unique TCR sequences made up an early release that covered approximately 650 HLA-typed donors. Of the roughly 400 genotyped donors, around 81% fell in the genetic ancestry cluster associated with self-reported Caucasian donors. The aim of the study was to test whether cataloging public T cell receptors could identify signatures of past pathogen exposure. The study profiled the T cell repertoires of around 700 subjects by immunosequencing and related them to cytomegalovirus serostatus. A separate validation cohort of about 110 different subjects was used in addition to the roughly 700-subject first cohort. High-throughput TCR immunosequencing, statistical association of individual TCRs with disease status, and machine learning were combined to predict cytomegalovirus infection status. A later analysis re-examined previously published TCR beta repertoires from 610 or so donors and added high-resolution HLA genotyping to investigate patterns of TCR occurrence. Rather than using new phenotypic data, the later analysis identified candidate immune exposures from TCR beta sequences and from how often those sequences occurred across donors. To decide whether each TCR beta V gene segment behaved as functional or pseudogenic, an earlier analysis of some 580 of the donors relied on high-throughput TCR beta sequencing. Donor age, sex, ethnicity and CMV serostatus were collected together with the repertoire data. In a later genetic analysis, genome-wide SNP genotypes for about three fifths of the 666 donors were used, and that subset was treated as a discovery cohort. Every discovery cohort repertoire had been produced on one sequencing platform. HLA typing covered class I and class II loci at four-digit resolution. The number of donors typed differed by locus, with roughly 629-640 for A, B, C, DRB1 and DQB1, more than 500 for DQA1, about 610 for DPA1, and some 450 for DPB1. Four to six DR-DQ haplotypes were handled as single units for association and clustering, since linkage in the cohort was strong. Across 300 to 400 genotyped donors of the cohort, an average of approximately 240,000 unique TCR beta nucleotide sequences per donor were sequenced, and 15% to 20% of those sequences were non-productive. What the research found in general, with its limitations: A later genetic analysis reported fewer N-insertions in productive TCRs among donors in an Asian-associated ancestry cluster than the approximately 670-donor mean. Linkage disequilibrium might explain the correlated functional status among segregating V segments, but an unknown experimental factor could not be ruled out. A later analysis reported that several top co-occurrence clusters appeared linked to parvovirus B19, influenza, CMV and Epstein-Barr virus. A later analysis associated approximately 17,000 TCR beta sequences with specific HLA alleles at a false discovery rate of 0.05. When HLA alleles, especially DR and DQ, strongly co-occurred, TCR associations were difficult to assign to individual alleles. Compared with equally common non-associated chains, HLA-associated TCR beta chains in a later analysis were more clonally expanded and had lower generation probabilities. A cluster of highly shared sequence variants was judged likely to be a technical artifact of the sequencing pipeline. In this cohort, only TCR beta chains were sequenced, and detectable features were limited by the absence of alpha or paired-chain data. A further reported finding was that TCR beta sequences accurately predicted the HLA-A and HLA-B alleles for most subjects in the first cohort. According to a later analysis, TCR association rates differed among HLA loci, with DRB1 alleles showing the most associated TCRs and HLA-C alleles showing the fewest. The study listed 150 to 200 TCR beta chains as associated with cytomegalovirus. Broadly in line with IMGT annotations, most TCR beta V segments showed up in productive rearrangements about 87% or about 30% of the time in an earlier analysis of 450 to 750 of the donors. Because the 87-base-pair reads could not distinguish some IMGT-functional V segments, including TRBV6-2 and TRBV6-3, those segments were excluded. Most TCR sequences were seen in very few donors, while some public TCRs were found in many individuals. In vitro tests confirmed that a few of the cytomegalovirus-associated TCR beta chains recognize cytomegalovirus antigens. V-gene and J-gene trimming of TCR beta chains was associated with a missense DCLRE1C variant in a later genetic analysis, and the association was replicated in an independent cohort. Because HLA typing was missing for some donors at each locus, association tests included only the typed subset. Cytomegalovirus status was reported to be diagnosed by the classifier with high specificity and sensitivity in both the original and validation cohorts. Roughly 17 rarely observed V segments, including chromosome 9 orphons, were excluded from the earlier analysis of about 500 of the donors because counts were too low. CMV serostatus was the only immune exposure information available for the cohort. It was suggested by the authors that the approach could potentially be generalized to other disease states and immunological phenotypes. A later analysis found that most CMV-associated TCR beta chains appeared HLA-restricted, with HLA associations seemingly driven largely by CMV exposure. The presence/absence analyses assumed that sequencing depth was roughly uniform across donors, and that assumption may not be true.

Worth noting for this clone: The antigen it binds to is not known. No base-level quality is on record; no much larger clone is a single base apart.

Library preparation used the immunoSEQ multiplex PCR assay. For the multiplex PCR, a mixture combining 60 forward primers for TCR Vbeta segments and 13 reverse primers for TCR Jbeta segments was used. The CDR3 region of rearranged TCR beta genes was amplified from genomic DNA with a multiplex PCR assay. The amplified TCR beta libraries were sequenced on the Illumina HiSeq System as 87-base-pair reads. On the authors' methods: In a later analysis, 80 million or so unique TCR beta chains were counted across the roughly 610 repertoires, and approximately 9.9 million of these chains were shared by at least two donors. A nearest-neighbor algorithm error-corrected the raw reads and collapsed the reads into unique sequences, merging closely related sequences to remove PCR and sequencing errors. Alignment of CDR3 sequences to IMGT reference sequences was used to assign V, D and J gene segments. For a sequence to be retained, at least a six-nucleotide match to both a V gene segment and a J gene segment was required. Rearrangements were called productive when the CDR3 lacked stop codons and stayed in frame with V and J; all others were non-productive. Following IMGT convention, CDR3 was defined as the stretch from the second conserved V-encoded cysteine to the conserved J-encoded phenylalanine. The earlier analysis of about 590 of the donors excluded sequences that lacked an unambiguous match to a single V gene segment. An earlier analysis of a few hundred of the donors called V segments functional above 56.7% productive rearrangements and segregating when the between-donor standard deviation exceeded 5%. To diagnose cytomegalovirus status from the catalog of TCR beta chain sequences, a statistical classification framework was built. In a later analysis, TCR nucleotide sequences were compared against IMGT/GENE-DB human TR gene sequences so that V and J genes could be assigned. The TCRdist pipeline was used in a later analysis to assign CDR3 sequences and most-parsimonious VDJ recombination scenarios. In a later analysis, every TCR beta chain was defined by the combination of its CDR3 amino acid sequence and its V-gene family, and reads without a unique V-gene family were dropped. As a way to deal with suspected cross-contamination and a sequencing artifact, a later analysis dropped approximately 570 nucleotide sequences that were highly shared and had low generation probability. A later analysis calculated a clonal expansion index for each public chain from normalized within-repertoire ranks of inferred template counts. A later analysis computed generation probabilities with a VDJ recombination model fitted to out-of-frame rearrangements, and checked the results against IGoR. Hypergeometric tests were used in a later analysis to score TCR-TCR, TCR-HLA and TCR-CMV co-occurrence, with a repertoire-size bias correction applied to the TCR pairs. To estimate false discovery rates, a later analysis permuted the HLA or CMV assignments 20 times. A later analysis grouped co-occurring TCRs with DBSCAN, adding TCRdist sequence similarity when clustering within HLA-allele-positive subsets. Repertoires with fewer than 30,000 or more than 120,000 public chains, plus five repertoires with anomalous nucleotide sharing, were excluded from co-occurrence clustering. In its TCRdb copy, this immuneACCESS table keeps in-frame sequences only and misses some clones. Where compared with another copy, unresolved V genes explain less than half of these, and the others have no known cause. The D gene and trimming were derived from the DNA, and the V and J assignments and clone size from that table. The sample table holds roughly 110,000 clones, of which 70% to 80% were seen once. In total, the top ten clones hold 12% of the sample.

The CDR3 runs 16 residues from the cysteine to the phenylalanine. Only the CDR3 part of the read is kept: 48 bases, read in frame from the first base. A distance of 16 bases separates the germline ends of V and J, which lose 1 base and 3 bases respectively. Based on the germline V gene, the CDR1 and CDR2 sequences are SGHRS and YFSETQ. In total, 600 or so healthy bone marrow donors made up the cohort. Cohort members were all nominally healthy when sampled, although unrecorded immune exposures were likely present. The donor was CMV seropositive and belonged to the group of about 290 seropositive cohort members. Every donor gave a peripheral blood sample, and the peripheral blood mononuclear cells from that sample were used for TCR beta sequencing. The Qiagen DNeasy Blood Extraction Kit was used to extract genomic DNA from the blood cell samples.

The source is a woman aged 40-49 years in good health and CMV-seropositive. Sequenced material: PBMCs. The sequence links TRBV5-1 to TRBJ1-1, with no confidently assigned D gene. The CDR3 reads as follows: CASSLSRSGSDTEAFF. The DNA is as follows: TGCGCCAGCAGCTTGAGTCGGTCGGGTTCGGACACTGAAGCTTTCTTT. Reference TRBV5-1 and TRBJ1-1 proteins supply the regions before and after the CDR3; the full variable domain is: KAGVTQTPRYLIKTRGQQVTLSCSPISGHRSVSWYQQTPGQGLQFLFEYFSETQRNKGNFPGRFSGRQFSNSRSEMNVSTLELGDSALYLCASSLSRSGSDTEAFFGQGTRLTVV.